This passage covers 23 T cell receptor beta chains from one sample sequenced in a study of OX40 agonist ivuxolimab in advanced cancers. The method was immunoSEQ multiplex PCR; TCRdb's version includes in-frame clones alone and lacks a portion of them. The sample lists fewer than 65,000 clones; about 88% were seen once. The source material was CD4+ or CD8+ T cells sorted from blood, sampled in a trial of the OX40 agonist ivuxolimab. The receptor source for this set is an adult with an advanced solid tumor such as melanoma, head and neck, liver or kidney cancer.

This clone was observed a handful of times. The chain has TRBV30 and TRBJ1-1; D is possibly TRBD1 (6 bases). The CDR3 extends over 14 amino acids. V was clipped by 4 bases and J by 5 bases, with 17 bases between them. Germline V gives CDR1 GTSNPN, CDR2 SVGIG (reference sequence). The CDR3 spells CAWTARGAKTEAFF. The DNA for the CDR3 is TGTGCCTGGACTGCCCGGGGGGCGAAAACTGAAGCTTTCTTT.

This sequence joins TRBV7-8 and TRBJ2-7, with TRBD2 matching over 7 bases. Germline V gives CDR1 SGHVS, CDR2 FQNEAQ. There are 18 residues in the CDR3. The V segment lost 3 bases and the J segment 3 bases; nucleotides outside the gene matches: 17. CDR3 DNA sequence: TGTGCCAGCAGCTTTGGGGGGGTTTCAGCGGCAGGGTACTACGAGCAGTACTTC. Protein: CASSFGGVSAAGYYEQYF. Variable domain in full (rest from reference TRBV7-8 and TRBJ2-7): GAGVSQSPRYKVAKRGQDVALRCDPISGHVSLFWYQQALGQGPEFLTYFQNEAQLDKSGLPSDRFFAERPEGSVSTLKIQRTQQEDSAVYLCASSFGGVSAAGYYEQYFGPGTRLTVT.

This chain connects TRBV5-4 to TRBJ2-1; no firm D call. The CDR3 consists of 11 residues. Germline V gene data show CDR1 as SGHNT and CDR2 as YYREEE (reference sequence). With 1 base removed from V and 8 bases from J, the gap between germline ends came to 4 bases. CDR3 DNA sequence: TGTGCCAGCAGCTTGTTGGATGAGCAGTTCTTC. Protein product: CASSLLDEQFF.

V gene TRBV5-1 combines with J gene TRBJ2-3; either TRBD1 or TRBD2 may fit D (5 bases each). This CDR3 is 16 amino acids long. Germline V gene lookup returns CDR1 SGHRS and CDR2 YFSETQ. V lost 1 base and J 6 bases, leaving 18 bases between the germline ends. The CDR3 sequence is CASSLYGTPSRDTQYF. CDR3 sequence (DNA): TGCGCCAGCAGCTTGTATGGGACCCCCAGCAGGGATACGCAGTATTTT. The full variable domain, rest sourced from reference TRBV5-1 and TRBJ2-3, is KAGVTQTPRYLIKTRGQQVTLSCSPISGHRSVSWYQQTPGQGLQFLFEYFSETQRNKGNFPGRFSGRQFSNSRSEMNVSTLELGDSALYLCASSLYGTPSRDTQYFGPGTRLTVL.

This clone was observed a few times. The gene calls are TRBV7-9 and TRBJ1-1; TRBD1 matches 9 bases. The CDR3 is made up of 14 amino acids. Unmatched junction bases numbered 11, after V lost 9 bases and J lost 6 bases. Germline CDR1 SEHNR, CDR2 FQNEAQ (reference sequence). This CDR3 is CASFPPGQGAEAFF. CDR3 DNA: TGTGCCAGTTTTCCCCCGGGACAGGGTGCTGAAGCTTTCTTT.

The chain carries TRBV5-1 and TRBJ2-7, with TRBD2 identical over 7 bases. Trimming at V came to 7 bases and at J to 5 bases, leaving 6 bases not matched to a gene. The germline V gene encodes CDR1 SGHRS and CDR2 YFSETQ. The CDR3 contains 12 residues. CDR3 DNA: TGCGCCAGCCGCAGGGAGGGGAACGAGCAGTACTTC. Amino acid sequence: CASRREGNEQYF.

The rearrangement uses TRBV5-1 and TRBJ2-2; D is perhaps TRBD1 (6 bases). Germline CDR1 SGHRS, CDR2 YFSETQ. Trimming took off 4 bases at V and 1 base at J, with 8 bases between the two ends. The CDR3 has 14 amino acids. CDR3 DNA: TGCGCCAGCAGCCGACAGGAGAACACCGGGGAGCTGTTTTTT. It codes for CASSRQENTGELFF.

The chain recombines TRBV19 with TRBJ2-1, with 10 bases fitting TRBD2. This CDR3 region has 14 residues. Germline V gene data show CDR1 as LNHDA and CDR2 as SQIVND (reference sequence). The V segment lost 9 bases and the J segment 4 bases; nucleotides outside the gene matches: 6. The CDR3 sequence: CASNGLAAYNEQFF. DNA for the CDR3: TGTGCCAGCAACGGACTAGCGGCATACAATGAGCAGTTCTTC. The whole variable domain, remainder taken from reference TRBV19 and TRBJ2-1, is DGGITQSPKYLFRKEGQNVTLSCEQNLNHDAMYWYRQDPGQGLRLIYYSQIVNDFQKGDIAEGYSVSREKKESFPLTVTSAQKNPTAFYLCASNGLAAYNEQFFGPGTRLTVL.

This clone has more than one count but fewer than ten. V usage is TRBV5-1 and J usage is TRBJ2-1, with unresolved D. The CDR3 covers 13 residues. V lost 1 base and J lost 6, with 8 bases in between. Germline CDR1 and CDR2: SGHRS and YFSETQ. The CDR3 nucleotides are TGCGCCAGCAGCTTGCCCCAAACCAATGAGCAGTTCTTC. Its translation is CASSLPQTNEQFF.

The chain combines TRBV2 with TRBJ2-7, with 7 bases identical to TRBD1. V was pared by 5 bases and J by 2 bases, with 12 bases of the junction left unmatched. CDR1 and CDR2 from the germline V gene are SNHLY and FYNNEI. The CDR3 is 16 amino acids. The CDR3 coding sequence is TGTGCCAGCAGTCAGACAGGGTCGCTAATCACCTACGAGCAGTACTTC. It codes for CASSQTGSLITYEQYF.

The chain's CDR3 is CASSTKGHQNTEAFF. The CDR3, as DNA: TGTGCCAGCAGTACAAAGGGACACCAGAACACTGAAGCTTTCTTT. V is TRBV28 and J is TRBJ1-1; D may be TRBD1 (6 bases). Trimming pared 5 bases from V and 1 base from J, leaving 14 bases between. The CDR3 is 15 residues long. Looked up from germline, CDR1 is MDHEN and CDR2 is SYDVKM. Combining the CDR3 with reference TRBV28 and TRBJ1-1 gives the whole variable domain DVKVTQSSRYLVKRTGEKVFLECVQDMDHENMFWYRQDPGLGLRLIYFSYDVKMKEKGDIPEGYSVSREKKERFSLILESASTNQTSMYLCASSTKGHQNTEAFFGQGTRLTVV.

This clone occurred once. This chain connects TRBV4-3 to TRBJ1-4, with TRBD1 matching over 8 bases. The CDR3 extends over 16 amino acids. V lost 1 base, J lost 4 bases, and 5 bases stayed unmatched. Germline loops: CDR1 LGHNA, CDR2 YSLEER. The CDR3 spells CASSQGGQAVNEKLFF. The CDR3 region has the DNA TGCGCCAGCAGCCAAGGGGGACAGGCCGTTAATGAAAAACTGTTTTTT.

In this sample, this clone turned up once. In DNA form, the CDR3 reads TGTGCCAGCAGTTTCTTAGGACTAGCCTACAATGAGCAGTTCTTC. It codes for CASSFLGLAYNEQFF. The chain links TRBV28 to TRBJ2-1; 7 bases fit TRBD2. The junction had 4 bases not matched to a gene; V was cut back by 3 bases and J by 2 bases. This CDR3 has 15 residues. CDR1 MDHEN and CDR2 SYDVKM come from the germline V gene.

The rearrangement links TRBV29-1 to TRBJ1-4; TRBD1 might be the D (6 bases). Germline values: CDR1 SQVTM, CDR2 ANQGSEA. The CDR3 is 14 residues long. V lost 4 bases, J lost 4 bases, and 13 bases lay in between. The CDR3 here is CSVGSGAINEKLFF. The CDR3 DNA reads as TGCAGCGTTGGATCAGGGGCCATTAATGAAAAACTGTTTTTT.

The chain uses TRBV27 and TRBJ2-7, with D possibly TRBD1 on 6 matching bases. Germline V gene sequence: CDR1 MNHEY, CDR2 SMNVEV (reference sequence). With 5 bases removed from V and 1 base from J, the gap between germline ends came to 15 bases. The CDR3 runs 15 residues. CDR3 loop: CASSNGQSGSYEQYF. The CDR3 nucleotides are TGTGCCAGCAGTAATGGACAGTCCGGGTCCTACGAGCAGTACTTC.

The rearrangement links TRBV5-3 to TRBJ2-1, with TRBD2 matching over 9 bases. TRBV5-3 is marked as an open reading frame, function uncertain. The CDR3 length is 17 residues. V shed 2 bases and J 2 bases; nucleotides not matched to a gene: 8. CDR3 bases: TGTGCCAGAAGCTTTGGCGGGGGGGCCGGAACCTACAATGAGCAGTTCTTC. Amino acids: CARSFGGGAGTYNEQFF.

The rearrangement joins TRBV28 to TRBJ1-2; D might be TRBD1 (5 bases). The CDR3 extends over 13 amino acids. The germline CDR1 and CDR2 sequences are MDHEN and SYDVKM. With 2 bases removed from V and 12 bases from J, the gap between germline ends came to 16 bases. This CDR3 is CASSLRAGRGNTF. Written as DNA, the CDR3 is TGTGCCAGCAGTTTACGGGCAGGGAGAGGTAACACCTTC.

The rearrangement joins TRBV4-2 to TRBJ1-2, with no clear D. CDR3 length: 14 residues. Germline CDR1 reads LGHNA; CDR2 reads YNFKEQ. V lost 0 bases, J lost 5 bases, and 10 bases lay in between. DNA for the CDR3: TGTGCCAGCAGCCAAGAGACCCAGGATTATGGCTACACCTTC. The encoded protein is CASSQETQDYGYTF.

This chain connects TRBV5-1 to TRBJ2-3; perhaps TRBD1 as D (6 bases). The V and J ends lost 0 bases and 4 bases respectively, with 15 bases between them. CDR1 is SGHRS, CDR2 YFSETQ, per germline. This CDR3 has 16 residues. The CDR3 DNA reads as TGCGCCAGCAGCTTGGGAAACAGGGCTGAGGCAGATACGCAGTATTTT. Translation: CASSLGNRAEADTQYF.

The genes are TRBV19 and TRBJ2-2; D is perhaps TRBD1 (6 bases). The CDR3 is 14 residues long. Germline V gene sequence: CDR1 LNHDA, CDR2 SQIVND (reference sequence). V dropped 10 bases and J dropped 0 bases, with 12 bases sitting between them. Here the CDR3 reads CATGQLANTGELFF. Written as DNA, the CDR3 is TGTGCCACAGGACAGCTCGCGAACACCGGGGAGCTGTTTTTT.

This chain connects TRBV5-1 to TRBJ2-5, with D hard to call. Germline CDR1 is SGHRS and CDR2 is YFSETQ. CDR3 length: 14 amino acids. V lost 0 bases, J lost 0 bases, and 6 bases lay in between. CDR3 nucleotides: TGCGCCAGCAGCTTGGACAGCCACCAAGAGACCCAGTACTTC. The encoded protein is CASSLDSHQETQYF. The full variable domain, in which reference TRBV5-1 and TRBJ2-5 provide the parts outside the CDR3, is KAGVTQTPRYLIKTRGQQVTLSCSPISGHRSVSWYQQTPGQGLQFLFEYFSETQRNKGNFPGRFSGRQFSNSRSEMNVSTLELGDSALYLCASSLDSHQETQYFGPGTRLLVL.

The rearrangement links TRBV11-2 to TRBJ2-1; possibly TRBD2 for D (5 bases). Germline-derived CDR1 and CDR2 are SGHAT and FQNNGV. V gave up 1 base and J gave up 0 bases, with 10 bases separating them. This CDR3 is 16 amino acids long. The CDR3 loop reads CASSLGGLPSYNEQFF. The CDR3 DNA reads TGTGCCAGCAGCTTAGGTGGACTTCCCTCCTACAATGAGCAGTTCTTC. The complete variable domain, with remaining parts taken from reference TRBV11-2 and TRBJ2-1, reads EAGVAQSPRYKIIEKRQSVAFWCNPISGHATLYWYQQILGQGPKLLIQFQNNGVVDDSQLPKDRFSAERLKGVDSTLKIQPAKLEDSAVYLCASSLGGLPSYNEQFFGPGTRLTVL.

The J gene is TRBJ2-3, the V gene TRBV5-1; maybe TRBD2 (5 bases). The V end was cut by 1 base, the J end by 5 bases, with 8 bases between. The CDR3 contains 13 residues. Germline V gene sequence: CDR1 SGHRS, CDR2 YFSETQ. CDR3 protein: CASSLNAGDTQYF. Written as DNA, the CDR3 is TGCGCCAGCAGCTTGAATGCGGGAGATACGCAGTATTTT.